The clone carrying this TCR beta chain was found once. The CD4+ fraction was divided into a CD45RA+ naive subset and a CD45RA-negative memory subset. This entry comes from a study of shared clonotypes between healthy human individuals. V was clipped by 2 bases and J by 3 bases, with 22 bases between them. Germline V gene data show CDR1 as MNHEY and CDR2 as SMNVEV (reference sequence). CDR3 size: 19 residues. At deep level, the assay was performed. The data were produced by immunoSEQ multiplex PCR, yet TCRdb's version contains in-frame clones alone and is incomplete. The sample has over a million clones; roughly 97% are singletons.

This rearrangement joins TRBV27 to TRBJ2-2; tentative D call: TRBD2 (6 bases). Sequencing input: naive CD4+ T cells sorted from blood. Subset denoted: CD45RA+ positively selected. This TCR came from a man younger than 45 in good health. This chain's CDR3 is CASSLNPLLWGRHTGELFF. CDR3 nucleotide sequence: TGTGCCAGCAGTTTAAATCCCCTCTTATGGGGGAGGCACACCGGGGAGCTGTTTTTT.